This TCR beta chain was sequenced for a study of blood T cell repertoires in COVID-19. Overall study context: Samples came from the United States, Italy and Spain, spanning acute and convalescent COVID-19.

The V and J ends lost 4 bases and 1 base, in that order; junction bases with no gene match: 5. The CDR3 covers 16 residues. Per germline, CDR1 KGHDR and CDR2 SFDVKD. As processed by the authors: The authors estimated nucleated cell counts from reference gene primer amplification. Using immunoSEQ multiplex PCR, the repertoire was profiled, and TCRdb retains in-frame clones only, with some absent. The V and J calls and clone size come from that table; D and trimming were worked out from the DNA. The sample holds hundreds of thousands of clones; nearly 90% are singletons and the top ten take 3% to 3.5%.

This chain connects TRBV24-1 to TRBJ2-2, with 7 bases lining up with TRBD1. The specimen was peripheral blood. This receptor was obtained from a man younger than 35 with active or convalescent COVID-19. The CDR3 is CATSDRGQQNTGELFF. The CDR3 bases are TGTGCCACCAGTGACAGGGGACAGCAGAACACCGGGGAGCTGTTTTTT.